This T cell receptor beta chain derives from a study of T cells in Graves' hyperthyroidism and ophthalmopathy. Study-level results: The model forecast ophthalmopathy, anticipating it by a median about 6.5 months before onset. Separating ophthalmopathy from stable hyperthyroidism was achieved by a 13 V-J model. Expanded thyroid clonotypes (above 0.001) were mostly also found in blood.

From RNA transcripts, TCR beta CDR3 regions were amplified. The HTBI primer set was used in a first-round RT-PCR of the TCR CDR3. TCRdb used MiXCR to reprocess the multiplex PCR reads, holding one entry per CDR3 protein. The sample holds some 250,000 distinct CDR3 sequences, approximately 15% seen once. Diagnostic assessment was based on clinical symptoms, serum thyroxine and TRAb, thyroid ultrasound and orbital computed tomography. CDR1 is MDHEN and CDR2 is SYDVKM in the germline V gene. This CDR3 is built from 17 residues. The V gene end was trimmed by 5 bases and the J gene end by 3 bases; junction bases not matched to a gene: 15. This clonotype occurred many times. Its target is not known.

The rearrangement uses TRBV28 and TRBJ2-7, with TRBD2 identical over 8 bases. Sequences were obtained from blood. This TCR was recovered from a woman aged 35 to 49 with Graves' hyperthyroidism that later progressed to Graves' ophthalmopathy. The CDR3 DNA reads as TGTGCCAGCAGTCCATATACCCGGGAGGGTTTATACTACGAGCAGTACTTC. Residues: CASSPYTREGLYYEQYF.